Detailed here is one T cell receptor beta chain. Its antigen target is currently unknown. The sample holds no much larger clone one base away, and base qualities are not on file. This sample is drawn from a study of blood T cell repertoires in COVID-19 (dated by TCRdb to 2018 to 2021). Describing the broader study: The collaborator samples originated in the United States, Italy and Spain and spanned the acute and convalescent phases of COVID-19. The prospective study material was composed of cDNA or gDNA derived from T cells, B-cell-depleted T cells, or PBMCs. The dataset comprised deeply sampled blood TCRbeta repertoires from subjects exposed to, actively infected with, or recovered from COVID-19. The repertoires were released in a freely available public database intended as a resource for research on the immune response to SARS-CoV-2. Samples came from the ongoing ImmuneRACE study (first 160 participants) plus 1,254 subjects from 6 global collaborators. A de-identified subject ID, COVID-19 status, age in years and sex were almost always included in the sample metadata. Where available, HLA class I and class II types were taken from metadata supplied by the sample provider and were not determined by assay-based typing.

Whole blood was collected in K2EDTA tubes by collaborating institutions according to the institutions' own protocols. For TCRbeta analysis, collaborator samples were shipped as frozen whole blood, as isolated PBMCs, or as DNA extracted from either sample type. TCRbeta CDR3 regions were amplified from genomic DNA using the immunoSEQ Assay, a bias-controlled multiplex PCR. The authors' pipeline ran thus. Within the assay, amplification of reference gene primers was used to estimate how many nucleated cells each sample contained. To quantify the absolute abundance of each unique TCRbeta CDR3 rearrangement, sequence reads were collapsed and filtered. For each sample, productive Simpson clonality was calculated as the square root of Simpson's diversity index over productive rearrangements. In its TCRdb copy, this immuneACCESS table keeps in-frame sequences only and misses some clones. Where compared with another copy, unresolved V genes explain less than half of these, and the others have no known cause. D and trimming were read from the DNA, whereas the V and J calls and clone size are those reported in that table. The sample table records 150,000 to 180,000 clones; more than 80% of these occur just once. The ten largest make up 0.5% to 0.55% of the sample.

The germline V gene (reference sequence) specifies LNHDA as CDR1 and SQIVND as CDR2. Spanning cysteine to phenylalanine, the CDR3 consists of 13 amino acids. The sequence is cut down to CDR3 DNA, 39 bases in frame from base 1. V is cut by 1 base and J by 3 bases, and the space between the germline ends is 6 bases. Overall study outcomes, separate from this receptor: How much clinical and demographic metadata was included differed by source and by participant, and the metadata was provided uncurated.

Recombination connected TRBV19 to TRBJ1-2, with TRBD1 tentatively as D gene (5 bases match). This receptor was obtained from a man aged 50-60 years with acute or convalescent COVID-19. Sequencing was done on a sample of peripheral blood. At the DNA level, the sequence is TGTGCCAGTAGTATAGCCAGGGACTATGGCTACACCTTC. Protein translation: CASSIARDYGYTF.